Below, 25 T cell receptor beta chains from the same sample are listed, as sequenced in a study of Ad26.COV2.S vaccination and SARS-CoV-2 variants. Measured with immunoSEQ multiplex PCR; TCRdb has only the in-frame clones, and not every one. The data contain about 680,000 clones, around 89% of them seen just once; the ten biggest clones take up about 1.5%. Described treatment: around 19 received Ad26.COV2.S at low or high dose, single or two shots; roughly 5 received placebo; per-sample allocation not given. The samples date from day 63 after the first vaccine or placebo injection. Sequencing was performed on peripheral blood, taken in a trial of Ad26.COV2.S vaccine versus placebo. Every receptor here comes from a person between 18 and 59 years old who received the Ad26.COV2.S COVID-19 vaccine or a placebo.

The chain employs TRBV6-5 and TRBJ2-1; TRBD2 aligns across 9 bases. The CDR3 consists of 16 residues. Trimming removed 4 bases from V and 4 bases from J; junction bases left unmatched: 8. Per germline, CDR1 MNHEY and CDR2 SVGAGI. The CDR3 nucleotides read TGTGCCAGCAGTTTAATGGCGGGAGGGCCGTACAATGAGCAGTTCTTC. Its translation: CASSLMAGGPYNEQFF.

The rearrangement uses TRBV4-2 and TRBJ1-3; tentative D call: TRBD1 (5 bases). V lost 1 base, J lost 1 base, and 14 bases lay in between. The CDR3 runs 17 residues. Germline assignment: CDR1 LGHNA and CDR2 YNFKEQ. The CDR3 sequence: CASSQVRALVSGNTIYF. For the CDR3, the DNA is TGTGCCAGCAGCCAAGTCAGGGCCCTGGTATCTGGAAACACCATATATTTT.

This clone was detected only a few times. The chain is built from TRBV10-1 and TRBJ1-6; D gene ambiguous. Per the germline V gene, CDR1 is WNHNN and CDR2 is SYGVQD (reference sequence). V lost 1 base and J lost 9, with 19 bases in between. This CDR3 is 17 amino acids long. The CDR3 loop is CASSEWVQRVPISPLHF. CDR3 nucleotide sequence: TGCGCCAGCAGTGAGTGGGTCCAAAGGGTTCCAATTTCACCCCTCCACTTT.

This sequence joins TRBV5-1 and TRBJ2-3, with TRBD2 as a possible D gene (6 bases). The germline gives CDR1 SGHRS, CDR2 YFSETQ. CDR3 length equals 13 residues. The ends were cut back, 3 bases at V and 6 bases at J, with 11 bases in the middle. CDR3 sequence: CASSSGGVDTQYF. DNA for the CDR3: TGCGCCAGCAGCTCCGGAGGGGTGGATACGCAGTATTTT.

V gene TRBV29-1 combines with J gene TRBJ2-3, with TRBD2 matching 8 bases. J lost 2 bases, V lost 7 bases, and 5 bases had no gene match. Germline V gene data show CDR1 as SQVTM and CDR2 as ANQGSEA. CDR3 length equals 13 residues. CDR3 in amino acids: CSAGTRLTDTQYF. CDR3 sequence (DNA): TGCAGCGCTGGGACTAGGCTCACAGATACGCAGTATTTT.

The chain recombines TRBV4-2 with TRBJ1-6; D is unresolved. The germline V and J ends were trimmed by 0 bases and 11 bases, with 17 bases remaining between them. CDR3 size: 16 residues. Germline V gene lookup returns CDR1 LGHNA and CDR2 YNFKEQ. The CDR3 DNA reads TGTGCCAGCAGCCAAGATCTAACCTCCGTTTCTCCACCCCTCCACTTT. Amino acid sequence: CASSQDLTSVSPPLHF.

Comment on this clone: Germline is not matched at one junction end, which may reflect a read error. The gene calls are TRBV2 and TRBJ1-3; a weak D match, TRBD1 (6 bases). Per germline, CDR1 SNHLY and CDR2 FYNNEI. CDR3 length: 14 residues. Here the CDR3 reads CASSEWTAGSTIYF. Written as DNA, the CDR3 is TGTGCCAGCAGTGAATGGACAGCCGGAAGCACCATATATTTT. The full variable domain, in which reference TRBV2 and TRBJ1-3 provide the parts outside the CDR3, is EPEVTQTPSHQVTQMGQEVILRCVPISNHLYFYWYRQILGQKVEFLVSFYNNEISEKSEIFDDQFSVERPDGSNFTLKIRSTKLEDSAMYFCASSEWTAGSTIYFGEGSWLTVV.

This chain connects TRBV6-5 to TRBJ2-7, with TRBD1 matching 9 bases. V lost 6 bases to trimming and J lost 3 bases; unmatched junction nucleotides: 9. The CDR3 consists of 15 residues. Germline V gene data show CDR1 as MNHEY and CDR2 as SVGAGI. The CDR3 coding sequence is TGTGCCAGCAGACAGGGGGCTGACCGTAGCTACGAGCAGTACTTC. It yields the protein CASRQGADRSYEQYF.

The chain carries TRBV5-1 and TRBJ1-1; 7 nucleotides align to TRBD1. J was trimmed by 4 bases and V by 4 bases; bases with no gene match: 7. CDR1 is SGHRS, CDR2 YFSETQ, per germline. The CDR3 has 14 residues. CDR3 bases: TGCGCCAGCAGCGGAGACAGGGCGGGCACTGAAGCTTTCTTT. As protein: CASSGDRAGTEAFF.

CDR3 coding DNA: TGTGCCAGCAGTGACCCCGCGACTGAAGCTTTCTTT. Translating gives CASSDPATEAFF. This chain uses TRBV25-1 with TRBJ1-1; D unresolved. The CDR3 covers 12 residues. Germline V gives CDR1 MGHDK, CDR2 SYGVNS. Trimming stripped 3 bases from V and 5 bases from J, with 7 bases between.

V usage is TRBV6-2 or TRBV6-3 and J usage is TRBJ1-1, with D unclear. Per germline, CDR1 MNHEY and CDR2 SVGEGT. This CDR3 region has 16 residues. Trimming pared 2 bases from V and 1 base from J, leaving 14 bases between. The CDR3 region has the DNA TGTGCCAGCAGTTACAAAGGCATAGGGAGGAACACTGAAGCTTTCTTT. The encoded protein is CASSYKGIGRNTEAFF.

The rearrangement links TRBV2 to TRBJ1-2; D remains ambiguous. Germline V gene lookup returns CDR1 SNHLY and CDR2 FYNNEI. CDR3 size: 10 residues. V lost 8 bases and J 5 bases, leaving 6 bases between the germline ends. The CDR3 nucleotides read TGTGCCAGCGTCCTGTATGGCTACACCTTC. Its protein is CASVLYGYTF.

This chain links TRBV14 with TRBJ1-6, with 9 bases matching TRBD1. V trimming: 6 bases; J trimming: 7 bases; junction bases outside the gene matches: 4. Germline lookup yields CDR1 SGHDN and CDR2 FVKESK. CDR3 size: 14 residues. The CDR3 coding sequence is TGTGCCAGCAGTCTGACAGGGGGGAATTCACCCCTCCACTTT. Amino acids: CASSLTGGNSPLHF.

The J gene is TRBJ1-1, the V gene TRBV6-4, with 7 nucleotides matching TRBD1. The CDR3 has 12 residues. In germline, CDR1 is MRHNA, CDR2 SNTAGT. Trimming took 6 bases from V and 4 from J; bases not matched to a gene: 2. DNA for the CDR3: TGTGCCAGCAGGAACAGGGGCACTGAAGCTTTCTTT. Protein: CASRNRGTEAFF.

A single count supports this clone. Other DNA sequences in the sample encode the same CDR3. CDR3 sequence reads: CASSRDRGNSPLHF. The CDR3 coding sequence is TGTGCCAGCAGCCGGGACAGGGGCAATTCACCCCTCCACTTT. The chain carries TRBV5-6 and TRBJ1-6, with 10 positions matching TRBD1. Germline trimming cut 4 bases from V and 7 bases from J; bases unmatched to any gene: 2. CDR3 length: 14 residues. Germline V lookup: CDR1 SGHDT, CDR2 YYEEEE.

The chain carries TRBV2 and TRBJ2-5, with D possibly TRBD2 on 6 matching bases. CDR1 and CDR2 (germline): SNHLY, FYNNEI. The ends were cut back, 10 bases at V and 1 base at J, with 13 bases in the middle. The length of the CDR3 is 13 residues. Here the CDR3 DNA reads TGTGCCACCCCGGGGGAAACCCAAGAGACCCAGTACTTC. Translated, it gives CATPGETQETQYF.

This chain uses TRBV19 with TRBJ2-7, with D hard to call. The CDR3 covers 14 residues. Trimming shortened V by 1 base and J by 3 bases, and 10 bases separated the two germline ends. Germline CDR1 reads LNHDA; CDR2 reads SQIVND (reference sequence). The CDR3 nucleotides read TGTGCCAGTAGTATAGTTTTGGGCAGCTACGAGCAGTACTTC. It is translated as CASSIVLGSYEQYF.

This clone has a single count. The rearrangement links TRBV11-2 to TRBJ1-2; a possible D gene is TRBD1 (5 bases). Germline assignment: CDR1 SGHAT and CDR2 FQNNGV. CDR3 length: 13 residues. V was pared by 1 base and J by 7 bases, with 10 bases between. CDR3: CASSLVRGSGYTF. Here the CDR3 DNA reads TGTGCCAGCAGCTTAGTTAGGGGCTCTGGCTACACCTTC.

This clone was seen a few times. The chain has TRBV18 and TRBJ1-3, with D unclear. The CDR3 spans 13 residues. The germline CDR1 and CDR2 sequences are KGHSH and LQKENI. Trimming pared 6 bases from V and 0 bases from J, leaving 6 bases between. The CDR3 DNA reads as TGTGCCAGCTCGCCCTCCTCTGGAAACACCATATATTTT. As protein: CASSPSSGNTIYF. Combining the CDR3 with reference TRBV18 and TRBJ1-3 gives the whole variable domain NAGVMQNPRHLVRRRGQEARLRCSPMKGHSHVYWYRQLPEEGLKFMVYLQKENIIDESGMPKERFSAEFPKEGPSILRIQQVVRGDSAAYFCASSPSSGNTIYFGEGSWLTVV.

V is TRBV27 and J is TRBJ1-1; D may be TRBD1 (6 bases). The CDR3 length is 14 residues. The V end was cut by 0 bases, the J end by 4 bases, with 9 bases between. Per the germline V gene, CDR1 is MNHEY and CDR2 is SMNVEV (reference sequence). CDR3 coding DNA: TGTGCCAGCAGTTTATCAGGGGGAAGCACTGAAGCTTTCTTT. Its translation is CASSLSGGSTEAFF.

As for this clone: The same CDR3 also results from other DNA sequences found in this sample. The chain has TRBV18 and TRBJ2-5; TRBD2 matches at 11 bases. Germline trimming cut 6 bases from V and 4 bases from J; bases unmatched to any gene: 4. CDR3 length: 14 amino acids. Germline CDR1 is KGHSH and CDR2 is LQKENI. CDR3 residues: CASSLAGGGETQYF. The DNA of the CDR3 is TGTGCCAGCTCGCTAGCGGGAGGAGGAGAGACCCAGTACTTC.

This chain uses TRBV19 with TRBJ2-3, with TRBD2 as a possible D gene (5 bases). CDR1 and CDR2 (germline): LNHDA, SQIVND (reference sequence). V was pared by 3 bases and J by 1 base, with 11 bases between. The CDR3 length is 15 residues. CDR3 sequence: CASSIRRWGTDTQYF. DNA for the CDR3: TGTGCCAGTAGTATTCGGAGGTGGGGCACAGATACGCAGTATTTT.

This clone has just a few counts. The rearrangement joins TRBV5-1 to TRBJ1-5, with no clear D. Per germline, CDR1 SGHRS and CDR2 YFSETQ. The CDR3 spans 15 residues. The V end lost 4 bases, the J end lost 9 bases, and 20 bases lay between the germline ends. Here the CDR3 reads CASSPDPSQSGPQHF. In DNA form, the CDR3 reads TGCGCCAGCAGCCCGGACCCGTCGCAATCAGGGCCCCAGCATTTT. Complete variable domain (other parts from reference TRBV5-1 and TRBJ1-5): KAGVTQTPRYLIKTRGQQVTLSCSPISGHRSVSWYQQTPGQGLQFLFEYFSETQRNKGNFPGRFSGRQFSNSRSEMNVSTLELGDSALYLCASSPDPSQSGPQHFGDGTRLSIL.

This chain links TRBV11-2 with TRBJ2-5; 11 bases are shared with TRBD2. With V trimmed by 5 bases and J by 5 bases, 10 bases remained unmatched. The CDR3 loop spans 16 amino acids. Germline CDR1 and CDR2: SGHAT and FQNNGV. CDR3: CASSASLAGGGETQYF. The DNA for the CDR3 is TGTGCCAGCAGCGCGTCTCTAGCGGGGGGAGGGGAGACCCAGTACTTC. The whole variable domain, filled in from reference TRBV11-2 and TRBJ2-5, reads EAGVAQSPRYKIIEKRQSVAFWCNPISGHATLYWYQQILGQGPKLLIQFQNNGVVDDSQLPKDRFSAERLKGVDSTLKIQPAKLEDSAVYLCASSASLAGGGETQYFGPGTRLLVL.

The J gene is TRBJ1-6, the V gene TRBV30; D uncertain. Trimming cost V 1 base and J 10 bases, with 11 bases left between them. CDR1 is GTSNPN, CDR2 SVGIG, per germline (reference sequence). This CDR3 is 13 amino acids long. CDR3 region: CAWSGTARSPLHF. CDR3 DNA sequence: TGTGCCTGGAGTGGTACAGCCCGGTCACCCCTCCACTTT.